What follows are 11 T cell receptor beta chains derived from one specimen sequenced in a study of technical replicates of blood from several donors. Measured with immunoSEQ multiplex PCR; TCRdb has only the in-frame clones, and not every one. Among tens of thousands of clones listed, just over 90% were seen once. The sample was T cells isolated from PBMCs. These receptors all stem from a human donor in good health.

This chain joins TRBV7-9 and TRBJ2-2, with 9 bases that match TRBD1. Germline V gene sequence: CDR1 SEHNR, CDR2 FQNEAQ (reference sequence). The J segment lost 2 bases and the V segment lost 5 bases, leaving 6 bases of the junction unmatched. The CDR3 is 16 residues long. The CDR3 region is CASSPPGQGNTGELFF. The CDR3 region has the DNA TGTGCCAGCAGCCCCCCGGGACAGGGAAACACCGGGGAGCTGTTTTTT.

CDR3 sequence (DNA): TGTGCCAGCAGCCCGTTACTCTACGAGCAGTACTTC. Its translation is CASSPLLYEQYF. This sequence joins TRBV5-8 and TRBJ2-7; D is ambiguous. Germline assignment: CDR1 SGHTS and CDR2 YDEGEE. This CDR3 has 12 residues. Deletions cut 4 bases from V and 3 bases from J, with 8 bases between.

This chain links TRBV9 with TRBJ2-2, with D possibly being TRBD2 (5 bases). The CDR3 loop spans 13 amino acids. V lost 0 bases, J lost 5 bases, and 5 bases lay in between. Germline V CDR1 and CDR2: SGDLS, YYNGEE. The CDR3 region is CASSVGGTGELFF. DNA of the CDR3: TGTGCCAGCAGCGTAGGAGGGACCGGGGAGCTGTTTTTT. The full variable domain, completed using reference TRBV9 and TRBJ2-2, is DSGVTQTPKHLITATGQRVTLRCSPRSGDLSVYWYQQSLDQGLQFLIQYYNGEERAKGNILERFSAQQFPDLHSELNLSSLELGDSALYFCASSVGGTGELFFGEGSRLTVL.

This clone was seen just once. The chain employs TRBV15 and TRBJ2-7; TRBD2 aligns across 7 bases. Germline CDR1 reads LNHNV; CDR2 reads YYDKDF (reference sequence). Trimming removed 1 base from V and 1 base from J; junction bases left unmatched: 4. The CDR3 has 15 amino acids. This CDR3 is CATSRASGLSYEQYF. CDR3 in DNA: TGTGCCACCAGCAGAGCTAGCGGATTATCCTACGAGCAGTACTTC. Full variable domain (outside the CDR3, taken from reference TRBV15 and TRBJ2-7): DAMVIQNPRYQVTQFGKPVTLSCSQTLNHNVMYWYQQKSSQAPKLLFHYYDKDFNNEADTPDNFQSRRPNTSFCFLDIRSPGLGDTAMYLCATSRASGLSYEQYFGPGTRLTVT.

This clone was found once. The chain recombines TRBV7-9 with TRBJ2-7; a possible D gene is TRBD2 (5 bases). Germline V gives CDR1 SEHNR, CDR2 FQNEAQ (reference sequence). Between the trimmed V and J ends, which lost 1 base and 8 bases, there was a span of 15 bases. This CDR3 region has 14 residues. DNA of the CDR3: TGTGCCAGCAGCTTAGTAAAGGTCGCGGGTCAGCAGTACTTC. This encodes CASSLVKVAGQQYF.

The genes are TRBV6-6 and TRBJ1-1; 9 nucleotides agree with TRBD1. Germline V gene sequence: CDR1 MNHNY, CDR2 SVGAGI (reference sequence). The CDR3 totals 12 residues. The junction had 4 bases not matched to a gene; V was cut back by 5 bases and J by 9 bases. CDR3 DNA sequence: TGTGCCAGCAGTGCGGGACAGGGAAAAGCTTTCTTT. Its translation: CASSAGQGKAFF.

This clone came up once. V and J are TRBV28 and TRBJ2-2, with TRBD1 matching over 7 bases. Per germline, CDR1 MDHEN and CDR2 SYDVKM. J lost 3 bases, V lost 8 bases, and 18 bases had no gene match. The CDR3 spans 18 residues. For the CDR3, the DNA is TGTGCCAGCGGACCTGGACAGGATGGCGGGTGGGACACCGGGGAGCTGTTTTTT. Translation gives CASGPGQDGGWDTGELFF. Based on the CDR3 plus reference TRBV28 and TRBJ2-2, the full variable domain is DVKVTQSSRYLVKRTGEKVFLECVQDMDHENMFWYRQDPGLGLRLIYFSYDVKMKEKGDIPEGYSVSREKKERFSLILESASTNQTSMYLCASGPGQDGGWDTGELFFGEGSRLTVL.

This clone was observed once. V gene TRBV10-2 combines with J gene TRBJ1-2; D is uncertain. V was pared by 8 bases and J by 0 bases, with 19 bases between. The CDR3 covers 16 residues. Per the germline V gene, CDR1 is WSHSY and CDR2 is SAAADI. The CDR3 bases are TGCGCCAGCCACATTCTGGAGGCAGGTCCTAACTATGGCTACACCTTC. Translating gives CASHILEAGPNYGYTF.

The chain combines TRBV5-6 with TRBJ2-5; possibly TRBD2 for D (5 bases). Germline loops: CDR1 SGHDT, CDR2 YYEEEE. V lost 3 bases and J 0 bases, leaving 12 bases between the germline ends. The CDR3 is 15 amino acids. The CDR3 protein is CASSSVAGDQETQYF. The DNA of the CDR3 is TGTGCCAGCAGCTCCGTGGCCGGGGACCAAGAGACCCAGTACTTC.

This clone was observed a few times. This chain uses TRBV2 with TRBJ1-2, with a possible D match to TRBD1 (5 bases). The CDR3 spans 13 residues. Germline V CDR1 and CDR2: SNHLY, FYNNEI. V was clipped by 1 base and J by 7 bases, with 10 bases between them. The CDR3 reads CASSEVSRGGYTF. Here the CDR3 DNA reads TGTGCCAGCAGTGAAGTCTCAAGGGGTGGCTACACCTTC.

The chain couples TRBV4-1 to TRBJ2-3; TRBD1 is a possible D gene (6 bases). This CDR3 is 13 amino acids long. Germline V gives CDR1 MGHRA, CDR2 YSYEKL. Trimming pared 4 bases from V and 4 bases from J, leaving 9 bases between. CDR3 in DNA: TGCGCCAGCAGCCCACAGGGCCCAGATACGCAGTATTTT. Translated: CASSPQGPDTQYF.